A single sample is the source of the 20 T cell receptor beta chains below, sequenced in a study of graft-versus-host responses after intestinal transplantation. These TCRs' antigens remain unknown. The table came from immunoSEQ multiplex PCR; TCRdb's copy has only in-frame clones and leaves some out. The sample has some 120,000 clones; just over 90% are singletons. The sequences come from unstimulated CD4+ T cells sorted from spleen or lymph node cells, collected before intestinal transplant. These receptors originate from a human donor who received an intestinal transplant.

The chain couples TRBV7-2 to TRBJ2-5; 7 nucleotides line up with TRBD2. Germline V gives CDR1 SGHTA, CDR2 FQGNSA. Germline trimming cut 5 bases from V and 4 bases from J; bases unmatched to any gene: 10. The CDR3 has 15 amino acids. The CDR3 nucleotides read TGTGCCAGCAGCCACCCCCCGGGGGGATCAGAGACCCAGTACTTC. Amino acid sequence: CASSHPPGGSETQYF.

As for this clone: This CDR3 is also generated by other DNA sequences in the sample. J is TRBJ2-5 and V is TRBV6-5; 9 bases are a match to TRBD1. Germline assignment: CDR1 MNHEY and CDR2 SVGAGI. The CDR3 extends over 14 amino acids. With 2 bases clipped from V and 5 bases from J, the junction kept 3 bases outside the gene matches. CDR3 nucleotides: TGTGCCAGCAGTTACGACAGGGGGAGGGAGACCCAGTACTTC. Translating gives CASSYDRGRETQYF.

J is TRBJ1-1 and V is TRBV6-5, with D uncertain. Trimming cost V 7 bases and J 0 bases, with 9 bases left between them. There are 13 residues in the CDR3. Germline V gene sequence: CDR1 MNHEY, CDR2 SVGAGI. As DNA, the CDR3 is TGTGCCAGCAAGAGTTCCATGAACACTGAAGCTTTCTTT. Translated, it gives CASKSSMNTEAFF.

V and J are TRBV7-9 and TRBJ1-3; TRBD1 agrees at 8 bases. Germline loops: CDR1 SEHNR, CDR2 FQNEAQ (reference sequence). Losses at the gene ends were 5 bases for V and 0 bases for J; bases not matched to a gene: 3. This CDR3 is built from 15 residues. The CDR3 sequence: CASSRTGSSGNTIYF. In DNA, the CDR3 is TGTGCCAGCAGCCGGACAGGGAGCTCTGGAAACACCATATATTTT.

This clone showed up just once. This chain uses TRBV14 with TRBJ2-1; maybe TRBD2 (6 bases). The CDR3 sequence is 15 residues long. Germline V gene lookup returns CDR1 SGHDN and CDR2 FVKESK. With 4 bases removed from V and 3 bases from J, the gap between germline ends came to 13 bases. CDR3 loop: CASSPGVVGYNEQFF. The CDR3 DNA follows: TGTGCCAGCAGCCCGGGGGTAGTGGGCTACAATGAGCAGTTCTTC.

The genes are TRBV10-2 and TRBJ1-1; possibly TRBD1 for D (6 bases). The germline gives CDR1 WSHSY, CDR2 SAAADI. The CDR3 is 15 amino acids. Trimming cost V 6 bases and J 8 bases, with 22 bases left between them. The chain's CDR3 is CASSLQPGTFLEAFF. Here the CDR3 DNA reads TGCGCCAGCAGCCTACAACCCGGGACATTCCTCGAAGCTTTCTTT.

V and J are TRBV11-2 and TRBJ2-5, with TRBD1 matching 9 bases. Trimming removed 4 bases from V and 12 bases from J; junction bases left unmatched: 3. Per the germline V gene, CDR1 is SGHAT and CDR2 is FQNNGV. The CDR3 is made up of 11 amino acids. The CDR3 sequence: CASSYRGLEYF. CDR3 nucleotide sequence: TGTGCCAGCAGCTACAGGGGGCTGGAGTACTTC.

A note on this clone: In the same sample, other DNA sequences code for this CDR3. The V call is TRBV7-9, the J call TRBJ1-1; D unresolved. Germline CDR1 and CDR2: SEHNR and FQNEAQ (reference sequence). This CDR3 comprises 13 residues. V was trimmed by 3 bases and J by 1 base, leaving 6 bases between them. The CDR3 DNA sequence: TGTGCCAGCAGCTTTTCAGGGAACACTGAAGCTTTCTTT. Translation: CASSFSGNTEAFF. The full variable domain, with the rest looked up from reference TRBV7-9 and TRBJ1-1, is DTGVSQNPRHKITKRGQNVTFRCDPISEHNRLYWYRQTLGQGPEFLTYFQNEAQLEKSRLLSDRFSAERPKGSFSTLEIQRTEQGDSAMYLCASSFSGNTEAFFGQGTRLTVV.

This CDR3 reads CASSEAGVIKETQYF. The DNA for the CDR3 is TGTGCCAGCAGTGAGGCGGGGGTAATTAAAGAGACCCAGTACTTC. This sequence joins TRBV6-1 and TRBJ2-5; 7 bases fit TRBD2. The V and J ends lost 3 bases and 3 bases, in that order; junction bases with no gene match: 7. The germline CDR1 and CDR2 sequences are MNHNS and SASEGT. The CDR3 sequence is 15 residues long.

The chain links TRBV21-1 to TRBJ2-1; the D call of TRBD1 is as the table states it, not checked on the DNA. TRBV21-1 counts as a pseudogene. This CDR3 contains 13 residues. This CDR3 reads CASSHRRYNEQFF. Written as DNA, the CDR3 is TGTGCCAGCAGCCACAGACGGTACAATGAGCAGTTCTTC.

This clone was observed once. V usage is TRBV30 and J usage is TRBJ1-6; 7 nucleotides line up with TRBD1. CDR1 is GTSNPN, CDR2 SVGIG, per germline (reference sequence). CDR3 size: 18 residues. With V trimmed by 2 bases and J by 0 bases, 10 bases remained unmatched. The CDR3 here is CAWSPTRDSSSYNSPLHF. CDR3 coding DNA: TGTGCCTGGAGTCCAACCAGGGACAGTAGCTCCTATAATTCACCCCTCCACTTT.

This clone was found once. V and J are TRBV5-1 and TRBJ2-2, with a possible D match to TRBD1 (6 bases). In germline, CDR1 is SGHRS, CDR2 YFSETQ. V was pared by 1 base and J by 6 bases, with 13 bases between. The CDR3 spans 15 residues. CDR3 nucleotide sequence: TGCGCCAGCAGCTTGACTACAGGGTCGGCCGGGGAGCTGTTTTTT. It codes for CASSLTTGSAGELFF.

The J gene is TRBJ2-7, the V gene TRBV10-3, with D perhaps matching TRBD1 (6 bases). The V and J ends lost 6 bases and 3 bases respectively, with 12 bases between them. The germline gives CDR1 ENHRY, CDR2 SYGVKD. The CDR3 is 13 amino acids. CDR3 nucleotides: TGTGCCATCAGCGGACAGCGAGACTACGAGCAGTACTTC. This encodes CAISGQRDYEQYF.

This chain links TRBV5-1 with TRBJ2-1, with TRBD2 matching over 7 bases. The V segment lost 0 bases and the J segment 15 bases; nucleotides outside the gene matches: 6. From germline, CDR1 is SGHRS and CDR2 YFSETQ. The CDR3 contains 12 residues. The CDR3 sequence: CASSLEAGPAFF. The CDR3 DNA is TGCGCCAGCAGCTTGGAAGCGGGGCCTGCGTTCTTC.

Worth noting for this clone: Distinct nucleotide sequences in the sample also encode this CDR3. The chain is built from TRBV6-5 and TRBJ1-1; D gene uncertain. The V gene's germline CDR1 is MNHEY and CDR2 SVGAGI. CDR3 length equals 16 residues. The V gene lost 2 bases and the J gene lost 4 bases, with 17 bases spanning the gap. The CDR3 loop is CASSYEAPSMSTEAFF. Here the CDR3 DNA reads TGTGCCAGCAGTTACGAGGCACCAAGCATGAGCACTGAAGCTTTCTTT.

The sample holds one count of this clone. This chain links TRBV6-6 with TRBJ2-1; 7 positions match TRBD2. The CDR3 loop spans 15 amino acids. With 6 bases clipped from V and 2 bases from J, the junction kept 7 bases outside the gene matches. CDR1 is MNHNY, CDR2 SVGAGI, per germline (reference sequence). CDR3 residues: CASRPPGGPYNEQFF. CDR3 nucleotide sequence: TGTGCCAGCAGGCCCCCGGGGGGTCCCTACAATGAGCAGTTCTTC.

The J gene is TRBJ1-5, the V gene TRBV28; D call uncertain. This CDR3 spans 12 amino acids. Looked up from germline, CDR1 is MDHEN and CDR2 is SYDVKM. The V and J ends lost 2 bases and 7 bases respectively, with 6 bases between them. The CDR3 DNA is TGTGCCAGCAGTTTAGCAGGCCAGCCCCAGCATTTT. As protein: CASSLAGQPQHF.

CDR3 coding DNA: TGTGCCAGCAGTGAATCCCCGTACGAGCAGTACTTC. Its translation is CASSESPYEQYF. The chain combines TRBV25-1 with TRBJ2-7, with D unclear. V was shortened by 1 base and J by 4 bases, with 5 bases between the two germline ends. CDR3 length equals 12 residues. Germline CDR1 is MGHDK and CDR2 is SYGVNS.

V is TRBV6-6 and J is TRBJ1-2; D perhaps matches TRBD1 (5 bases). CDR1 MNHNY and CDR2 SVGAGI come from the germline V gene (reference sequence). The CDR3 consists of 14 residues. V was pared by 2 bases and J by 2 bases, with 9 bases between. The CDR3 sequence: CASSYVDINYGYTF. The CDR3 region has the DNA TGTGCCAGCAGTTACGTGGACATCAACTATGGCTACACCTTC.

CDR3 sequence: CASSVVAGGFSGTQYF. In nucleotides, the CDR3 is TGTGCCAGCAGTGTCGTAGCGGGGGGGTTTAGCGGGACCCAGTACTTC. This sequence joins TRBV6-1 and TRBJ2-5; 11 positions match TRBD2. CDR3 size: 16 residues. Germline loops: CDR1 MNHNS, CDR2 SASEGT. Trimming took 4 bases from V and 7 from J; bases not matched to a gene: 11.